The 27 T cell receptor beta chains below were found in one sample sequenced in a study of CD8 T cells in Susac syndrome. Reverse transcription used roughly 0.5 to 1 ug RNA and random hexamers. Each CDR3 protein gets one entry after TCRdb re-called the immunoSEQ multiplex PCR reads with MiXCR. The data show some 150,000 distinct CDR3 sequences, approximately 95% seen once. Sequenced sample: CD4+ T cells from PBMCs. Receptors originate from a human donor with Susac syndrome.

V is TRBV29-1 and J is TRBJ1-4; TRBD1 agrees at 7 bases. This CDR3 is 14 amino acids long. Germline V gene data show CDR1 as SQVTM and CDR2 as ANQGSEA. V lost 6 bases and J lost 3; bases outside the gene matches: 7. This CDR3 reads CSVLKGAPNEKLFF. The CDR3 nucleotides are TGCAGCGTGCTGAAGGGGGCTCCTAATGAAAAACTGTTTTTT.

The rearrangement links TRBV20-1 to TRBJ2-7; 11 bases match TRBD2. The V gene's germline CDR1 is DFQATT and CDR2 SNEGSKA (reference sequence). CDR3 length: 15 residues. V gave up 3 bases and J gave up 2 bases; unmatched junction bases: 6. The CDR3 sequence: CSASGPGLAAYEQYF. The CDR3, as DNA: TGCAGTGCTAGTGGGCCGGGACTAGCGGCCTACGAGCAGTACTTC.

The chain is built from TRBV20-1 and TRBJ2-7, with TRBD1 matching 10 bases. The CDR3 consists of 15 residues. Trimming cost V 5 bases and J 8 bases; bases outside gene matches: 15. Germline V lookup: CDR1 DFQATT, CDR2 SNEGSKA (reference sequence). The CDR3 DNA follows: TGCAGTGCTTCGAGACAGGGGGCCAGGGATTCGAAGCAGTACTTC. Amino acids: CSASRQGARDSKQYF.

The CDR3, as DNA: TGTGCCAGTAGTTTCAGACAGGGTGGAGAGACCCAGTACTTC. Amino acids: CASSFRQGGETQYF. V usage is TRBV19 and J usage is TRBJ2-5; 7 bases agree with TRBD1. The junction had 7 bases not matched to a gene; V was cut back by 5 bases and J by 4 bases. The CDR3 covers 14 residues. Germline V gene sequence: CDR1 LNHDA, CDR2 SQIVND (reference sequence).

V and J are TRBV20-1 and TRBJ1-5, with D perhaps TRBD1 (6 bases). The CDR3 runs to 12 residues. Looked up from germline, CDR1 is DFQATT and CDR2 is SNEGSKA (reference sequence). V lost 4 bases and J 5 bases, leaving 9 bases between the germline ends. CDR3 sequence reads: CSATSGDQPQHF. The CDR3 DNA follows: TGCAGTGCTACCTCAGGGGATCAGCCCCAGCATTTT.

This clonotype occurred once. The chain uses TRBV29-1 and TRBJ1-1; D gene uncertain. The CDR3 runs to 16 residues. V was pared by 3 bases and J by 5 bases, with 22 bases between. Germline-derived CDR1 and CDR2 are SQVTM and ANQGSEA. The CDR3 loop is CSVDGRRPIFGTEAFF. The CDR3 region has the DNA TGCAGCGTTGACGGCAGGCGGCCCATTTTTGGGACTGAAGCTTTCTTT.

The V call is TRBV4-2, the J call TRBJ1-6, with no clear D. CDR3 length: 16 amino acids. Germline V gives CDR1 LGHNA, CDR2 YNFKEQ. Trimming cost V 0 bases and J 6 bases, with 12 bases left between them. CDR3 nucleotide sequence: TGTGCCAGCAGCCAAGATGTATCCAGCTTTAATTCACCCCTCCACTTT. This gives the protein CASSQDVSSFNSPLHF.

The chain combines TRBV28 with TRBJ1-4; TRBD1 aligns across 7 bases. V shed 5 bases, J shed 10 bases, and the junction held 16 bases outside the gene matches. The CDR3 sequence is 16 residues long. Germline V lookup: CDR1 MDHEN, CDR2 SYDVKM. The CDR3 protein is CASSLYARDRGRKLFF. The CDR3 bases are TGTGCCAGCAGTCTCTACGCCCGGGACAGAGGGAGAAAACTGTTTTTT.

This chain links TRBV18 with TRBJ2-5, with D possibly TRBD1 on 5 matching bases. Trimming left V 1 base short and J 4 bases short, with 10 bases between. The CDR3 is made up of 14 amino acids. Per the germline V gene, CDR1 is KGHSH and CDR2 is LQKENI. In DNA, the CDR3 is TGTGCCAGCTCACCACAGGAAGGGGCAGAGACCCAGTACTTC. As protein: CASSPQEGAETQYF. Using reference TRBV18 and TRBJ2-5 for the parts outside the CDR3, the full variable domain is NAGVMQNPRHLVRRRGQEARLRCSPMKGHSHVYWYRQLPEEGLKFMVYLQKENIIDESGMPKERFSAEFPKEGPSILRIQQVVRGDSAAYFCASSPQEGAETQYFGPGTRLLVL.

The V gene is TRBV10-3, the J gene TRBJ2-5, with D possibly matching TRBD2 (6 bases). V lost 10 bases and J lost 5, with 17 bases in between. In germline, CDR1 is ENHRY, CDR2 SYGVKD. The CDR3 totals 13 residues. The CDR3 region has the DNA TGTGCCACCCGGGAGCAGGAGTACGAGACCCAGTACTTC. It translates to CATREQEYETQYF.

V usage is TRBV24-1 and J usage is TRBJ1-1; 7 bases are a match to TRBD1. The ends lost 2 bases at V and 6 bases at J; junction bases unmatched: 2. The germline V gene encodes CDR1 KGHDR and CDR2 SFDVKD. The CDR3 runs 13 residues. The CDR3 spells CATSDSGTAEAFF. CDR3 sequence (DNA): TGTGCCACCAGTGATTCCGGGACAGCTGAAGCTTTCTTT.

The chain couples TRBV5-1 to TRBJ1-5; D remains ambiguous. V lost 10 bases to trimming and J lost 5 bases, with 7 bases between them. Germline-derived CDR1 and CDR2 are SGHRS and YFSETQ. The CDR3 loop spans 10 amino acids. CDR3 loop: CARRDQPQHF. The CDR3 DNA sequence: TGCGCCCGTAGAGATCAGCCCCAGCATTTT.

In this sample, this clonotype turned up once. This chain joins TRBV6-4 and TRBJ2-5, with 8 bases fitting TRBD1. CDR3 size: 15 residues. Per germline, CDR1 MRHNA and CDR2 SNTAGT. J was trimmed by 3 bases and V by 6 bases; bases with no gene match: 9. CDR3: CASSPRAGGEETQYF. The CDR3 DNA reads TGTGCCAGCAGCCCCCGGGCAGGGGGCGAAGAGACCCAGTACTTC.

The chain employs TRBV20-1 and TRBJ2-3; no clear D gene. The CDR3 covers 13 residues. CDR1 is DFQATT and CDR2 is SNEGSKA in the germline V gene (reference sequence). Deletions cut 5 bases from V and 2 bases from J, with 11 bases between. The CDR3 loop is CSARFDVTDTQYF. The CDR3 DNA follows: TGCAGTGCTCGCTTCGATGTCACAGATACGCAGTATTTT.

The CDR3 reads CASSLGASGHTGELFF. The CDR3 region has the DNA TGTGCCAGCAGTTTAGGGGCTAGCGGGCACACCGGGGAGCTGTTTTTT. The J gene is TRBJ2-2, the V gene TRBV27; TRBD2 aligns across 8 bases. Losses at the gene ends were 2 bases for V and 3 bases for J; bases not matched to a gene: 5. Per germline, CDR1 MNHEY and CDR2 SMNVEV (reference sequence). There are 16 residues in the CDR3.

The chain is built from TRBV4-1 and TRBJ2-7, with D perhaps TRBD2 (5 bases). Germline V gene sequence: CDR1 MGHRA, CDR2 YSYEKL. The CDR3 is 16 residues long. V gave up 1 base and J gave up 0 bases, with 13 bases separating them. The CDR3 spells CASSQGAFGISYEQYF. CDR3 DNA sequence: TGCGCCAGCAGCCAAGGAGCCTTCGGGATCTCCTACGAGCAGTACTTC.

The V call is TRBV30, the J call TRBJ1-1; D is ambiguous. V was shortened by 2 bases and J by 1 base, with 11 bases between the two germline ends. Germline lookup yields CDR1 GTSNPN and CDR2 SVGIG (reference sequence). The CDR3 has 14 residues. The CDR3 region is CAWSTLAPNTEAFF. The DNA for the CDR3 is TGTGCCTGGAGTACCTTAGCCCCGAACACTGAAGCTTTCTTT.

The genes are TRBV3-1 and TRBJ2-1; unclear D gene. The germline gives CDR1 LGHDT, CDR2 YNNKEL (reference sequence). V was cut by 4 bases and J by 0 bases, with 13 bases left in between. The CDR3 has 16 amino acids. The CDR3 region has the DNA TGTGCCAGCAGCCCATTAGTCTCTAGCTCCTACAATGAGCAGTTCTTC. It encodes CASSPLVSSSYNEQFF.

The table lists this clonotype with a count of one. The chain couples TRBV15 to TRBJ1-2; no clear D. Germline V CDR1 and CDR2: LNHNV, YYDKDF (reference sequence). The CDR3 sequence is 13 residues long. Trimming removed 1 base at V and 6 bases at J, with 9 bases between. The CDR3 sequence: CATSRGTGDGYTF. CDR3 DNA sequence: TGTGCCACCAGCAGAGGAACCGGAGATGGCTACACCTTC.

This clonotype was detected only once. This rearrangement joins TRBV3-1 to TRBJ2-2; possibly TRBD1 for D (5 bases). V lost 4 bases, J lost 6 bases, and 21 bases lay in between. The V gene's germline CDR1 is LGHDT and CDR2 YNNKEL (reference sequence). This CDR3 contains 17 residues. The CDR3: CASSPPPGQFVPGELFF. The DNA of the CDR3 is TGTGCCAGCAGCCCACCTCCAGGACAATTCGTCCCCGGGGAGCTGTTTTTT.

The gene calls are TRBV28 and TRBJ2-5, with D possibly being TRBD1 (6 bases). The CDR3 sequence is 14 residues long. The germline V gene has CDR1 MDHEN and CDR2 SYDVKM. V shed 8 bases and J shed 4 bases, with 17 bases lying between them. The CDR3: CASRVSGARETQYF. The CDR3 coding sequence is TGTGCCAGCCGCGTTTCAGGGGCGAGAGAGACCCAGTACTTC.

The chain carries TRBV13 and TRBJ2-7; 11 nucleotides agree with TRBD2. J was trimmed by 3 bases and V by 5 bases; bases with no gene match: 6. Per the germline V gene, CDR1 is PRHDT and CDR2 is FYEKMQ (reference sequence). The CDR3 covers 15 residues. The CDR3 spells CASSRLAGPFYEQYF. The DNA for the CDR3 is TGTGCCAGCAGCAGACTAGCGGGGCCGTTCTACGAGCAGTACTTC.

J is TRBJ1-1 and V is TRBV5-4; no clear D gene. Trimming took 5 bases from V and 5 from J, leaving 13 bases between them. The germline CDR1 and CDR2 sequences are SGHNT and YYREEE (reference sequence). The CDR3 loop spans 13 amino acids. The chain's CDR3 is CASSSPGRTEAFF. The CDR3 nucleotides are TGTGCCAGCAGTTCACCCGGGCGGACTGAAGCTTTCTTT.

The CDR3 DNA reads TGTGCCAGCAGCCCCAGGACAACTCGGGGCTATGGCTACACCTTC. Amino acid sequence: CASSPRTTRGYGYTF. The V call is TRBV7-2, the J call TRBJ1-2; TRBD1 might be the D (5 bases). Germline V gene data show CDR1 as SGHTA and CDR2 as FQGNSA. The CDR3 sequence is 15 residues long. Trimming took off 5 bases at V and 4 bases at J, with 17 bases between the two ends.

The chain uses TRBV20-1 and TRBJ2-2; 7 nucleotides match TRBD1. CDR3 size: 15 residues. The germline CDR1 and CDR2 sequences are DFQATT and SNEGSKA (reference sequence). After removal of 0 bases from V and 7 bases from J, the junction contained 8 bases not matched to a gene. The CDR3 protein is CSARDLRGGGGELFF. The CDR3 region has the DNA TGCAGTGCTAGAGATCTCCGAGGGGGCGGCGGGGAGCTGTTTTTT.

V usage is TRBV5-1 and J usage is TRBJ1-1; the D gene is possibly TRBD1 (5 bases). V lost 0 bases and J 2 bases, leaving 11 bases between the germline ends. Germline lookup yields CDR1 SGHRS and CDR2 YFSETQ. This CDR3 region has 15 residues. For the CDR3, the DNA is TGCGCCAGCAGCTTGGAACCGACAGCAAACACTGAAGCTTTCTTT. The encoded protein is CASSLEPTANTEAFF.

The chain combines TRBV5-1 with TRBJ2-7, with 9 bases lining up with TRBD2. Germline-derived CDR1 and CDR2 are SGHRS and YFSETQ. The CDR3 is 14 residues long. Germline trimming cut 4 bases from V and 3 bases from J; bases unmatched to any gene: 5. CDR3 nucleotide sequence: TGCGCCAGCAGCCCGTCTAGCGGGGTCTACGAGCAGTACTTC. It codes for CASSPSSGVYEQYF.